These 25 T cell receptor beta chains were sequenced from one sample in a study of blood T cells in healthy people across ages. A sample-barcoded 5' primer and a J-beta primer mix were used in a second PCR of roughly 7 to 11 cycles. TCRdb recomputed calls from the 5' RACE reads with MiXCR, one row per CDR3 protein. The sample shows around 870,000 distinct CDR3 sequences, more than 25% of them seen only once. The sequenced sample was blood. These receptors were collected from an elderly woman in good health.

On this clonotype itself: At one of its ends the junction is not consistent with the germline gene, which may arise from a read error. The V gene is TRBV2, the J gene TRBJ2-3; D is uncertain. The length of the CDR3 is 14 residues. Looked up from germline, CDR1 is SNHLY and CDR2 is FYNNEI. The CDR3 DNA reads TGTGCCAGCAGTGTAACGTTCGGTGCAGATACGCGGTATTTT. Its protein is CASSVTFGADTRYF.

Written as DNA, the CDR3 is TGTGCCTGGAGCCCTGGACTAGCTGCGGATACGCAGTATTTT. As protein: CAWSPGLAADTQYF. The rearrangement links TRBV30 to TRBJ2-3; 8 bases map to TRBD2. V shed 3 bases, J shed 6 bases, and the junction held 8 bases outside the gene matches. Germline CDR1 and CDR2: GTSNPN and SVGIG (reference sequence). The CDR3 has 14 residues.

This clonotype turned up a few times. This CDR3 is CSARDNTVIAPQHF. CDR3 nucleotide sequence: TGCAGTGCTAGAGATAATACGGTAATCGCCCCCCAGCATTTT. V gene TRBV20-1 combines with J gene TRBJ1-5; D call uncertain. Germline V gene data show CDR1 as DFQATT and CDR2 as SNEGSKA (reference sequence). Trimming took off 0 bases at V and 10 bases at J, with 16 bases between the two ends. The CDR3 extends over 14 amino acids.

This clonotype has a count of ten or more. The chain joins TRBV7-2 to TRBJ1-1; no definite D call. Trimming removed 5 bases from V and 5 bases from J, with 12 bases in between. Germline CDR1 reads SGHTA; CDR2 reads FQGNSA. This CDR3 is 13 amino acids long. In DNA, the CDR3 is TGTGCCAGCAGCCAACGGACGGTTACTGAAGCTTTCTTT. This sequence encodes CASSQRTVTEAFF.

Ten or more counts support this clonotype. The chain employs TRBV12-3 or TRBV12-4 and TRBJ1-5; D may be TRBD1 (6 bases). This CDR3 has 17 amino acids. V lost 6 bases to trimming and J lost 7 bases, with 25 bases between them. This CDR3 is CASSPRVGPATGQPQHF. The DNA for the CDR3 is TGTGCCAGCAGCCCCAGAGTAGGGCCGGCCACAGGGCAGCCCCAGCATTTT.

Regarding this clonotype: A much larger clone lies one base from this, so it may be a read error. The chain is built from TRBV18 and TRBJ2-1, with a possible D match to TRBD1 (6 bases). The end of the DNA aligns better with TRBJ2-7, so the J call may be wrong. CDR1 is KGHSH, CDR2 LQKENI, per germline. CDR3 size: 17 residues. CDR3 DNA: TGTGCCAGCTCACCCGACAGGAAACTCGGGTCCTACAATGAGCAGTACTTC. Translated: CASSPDRKLGSYNEQYF.

The chain combines TRBV2 with TRBJ2-3; D ambiguous. V shed 5 bases and J shed 13 bases, with 16 bases lying between them. CDR1 is SNHLY, CDR2 FYNNEI, per germline. The length of the CDR3 is 12 residues. Here the CDR3 reads CASSLTAPLKYF. DNA of the CDR3: TGTGCCAGCAGTCTCACAGCACCATTGAAGTATTTT.

This clonotype was seen at least ten times. The gene calls are TRBV6-5 and TRBJ2-3; 12 nucleotides match TRBD2. CDR3 length equals 19 residues. The germline V gene encodes CDR1 MNHEY and CDR2 SVGAGI. With V trimmed by 2 bases and J by 5 bases, 14 bases remained unmatched. CDR3 region: CASSYRLAGGRDLLDTQYF. The DNA of the CDR3 is TGTGCCAGCAGTTACCGTCTAGCGGGGGGGCGAGATCTGTTAGATACGCAGTATTTT.

This clonotype was counted ten times or more. This chain joins TRBV24-1 and TRBJ2-5; D is perhaps TRBD2 (5 bases). Per the germline V gene, CDR1 is KGHDR and CDR2 is SFDVKD. Trimming removed 5 bases at V and 4 bases at J, with 13 bases between. The CDR3 has 14 amino acids. For the CDR3, the DNA is TGTGCCACCAGTGGTAGCGCTCCGGGAGAGACCCAGTACTTC. Translation: CATSGSAPGETQYF.

With respect to this clonotype: It may be a read error: a sequence one base away is much more abundant. Since no conserved phenylalanine or tryptophan closes the CDR3, a read error is the likely cause. J is TRBJ2-1 and V is TRBV12-3 or TRBV12-4; TRBD2 agrees at 9 bases. V lost 3 bases to trimming and J lost 6 bases; unmatched junction nucleotides: 6. The CDR3 sequence is 15 residues long. CDR3 DNA sequence: TGTGCCAGCAGTTTTAAACTAGCGGGCCTCAATGAGCAGTTCGTC. This translates into CASSFKLAGLNEQFV.

This chain uses TRBV11-2 with TRBJ2-7; 10 bases map to TRBD2. Germline V gene sequence: CDR1 SGHAT, CDR2 FQNNGV. This CDR3 comprises 19 residues. Germline trimming cut 0 bases from V and 0 bases from J; bases unmatched to any gene: 11. CDR3 protein: CASSLDIGPSGGPSYEQYF. The CDR3 region has the DNA TGTGCCAGCAGCTTAGATATAGGTCCTAGCGGGGGCCCCTCCTACGAGCAGTACTTC.

This clonotype showed up many times. This chain connects TRBV6-2 or TRBV6-3 to TRBJ2-1; D is possibly TRBD2 (7 bases). Germline CDR1 MNHEY, CDR2 SVGEGT. V was trimmed by 7 bases and J by 3 bases, leaving 16 bases between them. The CDR3 consists of 15 residues. The CDR3 region is CASIKGGDYYNEQFF. DNA of the CDR3: TGTGCCAGCATCAAGGGGGGGGATTACTACAATGAGCAGTTCTTC.

This clonotype was found a few times. This may be a read error: a much more frequent sequence differs by one nucleotide. The chain is built from TRBV6-2 or TRBV6-3 and TRBJ2-7; 13 bases are a match to TRBD2. The germline V gene encodes CDR1 MNHEY and CDR2 SVGEGT. The CDR3 is made up of 19 amino acids. The CDR3 region is CASRNSFGLAGAYIYEQCF. CDR3 coding DNA: TGTGCCAGCAGAAATTCTTTTGGACTAGCGGGGGCATACATCTACGAGCAGTGCTTC.

This clonotype has ten or more counts. V usage is TRBV20-1 and J usage is TRBJ2-3; 10 bases match TRBD2. From germline, CDR1 is DFQATT and CDR2 SNEGSKA (reference sequence). V lost 3 bases to trimming and J lost 2 bases; unmatched junction nucleotides: 5. CDR3 length: 15 residues. CDR3 loop: CSASLAGELTDTQYF. In nucleotides, the CDR3 is TGCAGTGCTAGCCTAGCGGGGGAACTCACAGATACGCAGTATTTT.

This clonotype was picked up many times. The rearrangement links TRBV11-2 to TRBJ2-7, with no clear D. The CDR3 covers 13 residues. Per the germline V gene, CDR1 is SGHAT and CDR2 is FQNNGV. Trimming left V 8 bases short and J 3 bases short, with 14 bases between. In nucleotides, the CDR3 is TGTGCCAGCTCTTCCTTTAGGCGCTACGAGCAGTACTTC. This gives the protein CASSSFRRYEQYF.

With regard to this clonotype: Being one base from a much bigger clone, this may be a read error. The chain combines TRBV20-1 with TRBJ1-2; D is perhaps TRBD1 (5 bases). This CDR3 is built from 15 residues. Germline CDR1 reads DFQATT; CDR2 reads SNEGSKA (reference sequence). V was shortened by 5 bases and J by 7 bases, with 23 bases between the two germline ends. The CDR3 spells CSAVGVGSLGAGYTF. The CDR3 DNA is TGCAGTGCTGTGGGGGTTGGGTCTCTTGGGGCTGGCTACACCTTC.

The table lists this clonotype with a count of one. Here the CDR3 omits its conserved ending phenylalanine or tryptophan, so a read error is the likely source. V usage is TRBV6-4 and J usage is TRBJ1-1, with D uncertain. CDR3 size: 13 residues. Germline V CDR1 and CDR2: MRHNA, SNTAGT. Trimming stripped 2 bases from V and 3 bases from J, with 7 bases between. CDR3: CASSDSPYTEAFL. CDR3 DNA sequence: TGTGCCAGCAGTGACAGCCCGTACACTGAAGCTTTCCTT.

This clonotype has just a few counts. The V and J genes are TRBV9 and TRBJ2-5; 11 bases map to TRBD1. Germline trimming cut 3 bases from V and 4 bases from J; bases unmatched to any gene: 8. The germline CDR1 and CDR2 sequences are SGDLS and YYNGEE. The CDR3 covers 16 residues. This chain's CDR3 is CASSEPGQGARETQYF. The CDR3 DNA is TGTGCCAGCAGCGAACCTGGACAGGGGGCTCGAGAGACCCAGTACTTC. Supplemented by reference TRBV9 and TRBJ2-5, the full variable domain reads DSGVTQTPKHLITATGQRVTLRCSPRSGDLSVYWYQQSLDQGLQFLIQYYNGEERAKGNILERFSAQQFPDLHSELNLSSLELGDSALYFCASSEPGQGARETQYFGPGTRLLVL.

This clonotype occurred a few times. This may stem from a read error, because a much larger clone lies one nucleotide away. V is TRBV6-6 and J is TRBJ2-5, with 13 bases fitting TRBD2. This CDR3 has 16 amino acids. Germline V gives CDR1 MNHNY, CDR2 SVGAGI (reference sequence). Here the CDR3 reads CASSAMGLAGIDEQYF. In nucleotides, the CDR3 is TGTGCTAGCTCGGCTATGGGACTAGCGGGGATCGATGAGCAGTACTTC.

There are a few counts of this clonotype. This may be a read error, as it is one base from a much larger clone. CDR3 residues: CASSLEGSPSSYNEQYF. As DNA, the CDR3 is TGTGCCAGCAGCTTAGAAGGTAGCCCTAGCTCCTACAATGAGCAGTACTTC. The V gene is TRBV7-2, the J gene TRBJ2-1, with a possible D match to TRBD2 (5 bases). The DNA end lines up better with TRBJ2-7; the J call may be wrong. Germline values: CDR1 SGHTA, CDR2 FQGNSA. CDR3 length: 17 residues.

This clonotype was seen at least ten times. V gene TRBV30 combines with J gene TRBJ2-5, with TRBD2 matching 7 bases. This CDR3 region has 13 residues. Germline loops: CDR1 GTSNPN, CDR2 SVGIG (reference sequence). V lost 1 base to trimming and J lost 5 bases; unmatched junction nucleotides: 4. CDR3 sequence reads: CAWSGAGVETQYF. CDR3 sequence (DNA): TGTGCCTGGAGTGGCGCGGGGGTGGAGACCCAGTACTTC.

This sequence joins TRBV6-6 and TRBJ1-1, with a tentative D call TRBD1 (6 bases). Per the germline V gene, CDR1 is MNHNY and CDR2 is SVGAGI (reference sequence). The CDR3 spans 14 residues. With 2 bases removed from V and 8 bases from J, the gap between germline ends came to 15 bases. The CDR3 spells CASSYARTAFEAFF. CDR3 in DNA: TGTGCCAGCAGTTACGCGAGGACAGCCTTCGAAGCTTTCTTT.

In its sample, this clonotype was seen many times. The junction and the germline gene differ at one end; a read error may be behind it. The rearrangement links TRBV12-3 or TRBV12-4 to TRBJ1-6; D remains ambiguous. This CDR3 comprises 14 residues. As DNA, the CDR3 is TGTGCCAGCAGTTTTTTGGGGTATAGTTCACCCCTCCACTTT. This codes for CASSFLGYSSPLHF.

In the case of this clonotype: Just one base apart from a much larger clone, this may be a read error. CDR3 DNA sequence: TGTGCCGCCCTTATAACCCGTAGTCCCGGGACAGGGCGCCACAATGAGCAGTTCTTC. Amino acid sequence: CAALITRSPGTGRHNEQFF. The chain links TRBV24-1 to TRBJ2-1; TRBD1 agrees at 9 bases. The CDR3 consists of 19 residues. The germline V gene encodes CDR1 KGHDR and CDR2 SFDVKD. Trimming removed 12 bases from V and 5 bases from J; junction bases left unmatched: 25.

This clonotype was seen only a few times. The rearrangement joins TRBV12-3 or TRBV12-4 to TRBJ1-6; the D gene is possibly TRBD1 (6 bases). The V and J ends lost 5 bases and 5 bases respectively, with 13 bases between them. The CDR3 is 15 amino acids. CDR3 nucleotides: TGTGCCAGCAGTCGGGAGGGGGGAAATAATTCACCCCTCCACTTT. Protein: CASSREGGNNSPLHF.